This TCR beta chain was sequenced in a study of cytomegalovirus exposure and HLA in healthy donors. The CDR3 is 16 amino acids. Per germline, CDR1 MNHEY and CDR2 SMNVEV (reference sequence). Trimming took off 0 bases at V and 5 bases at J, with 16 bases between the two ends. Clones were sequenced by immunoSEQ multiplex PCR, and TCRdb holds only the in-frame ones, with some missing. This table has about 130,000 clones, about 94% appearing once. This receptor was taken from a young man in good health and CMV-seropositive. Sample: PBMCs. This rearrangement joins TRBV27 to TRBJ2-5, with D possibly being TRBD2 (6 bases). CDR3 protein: CASSLSGGRIQETQYF. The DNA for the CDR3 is TGTGCCAGCAGTTTATCGGGGGGACGAATCCAGGAGACCCAGTACTTC.